This T cell receptor (beta chain) emerged from a study of blood T cell repertoires in COVID-19. Study summary: Collection of acute and convalescent COVID-19 samples took place in the United States, Italy and Spain. In each case, the material was cDNA or gDNA derived from T cells, B-cell-depleted T cells, or PBMCs.

V shed 3 bases and J 4 bases; nucleotides not matched to a gene: 7. Germline CDR1 SGDLS, CDR2 YYNGEE. The CDR3 is made up of 17 amino acids. How the authors handled the data: How many nucleated cells were present was estimated from reference gene primer amplification. Assay: immunoSEQ multiplex PCR; the TCRdb copy retains only in-frame clones and omits some. V, J and clone size reflect that table, while D and trimming were determined from the DNA. Here the sample spans 100,000 or so clones, 70% to 90% being singletons. This clone was detected once. The sample comprised peripheral blood. The chain couples TRBV9 to TRBJ2-3; 14 nucleotides match TRBD2. This receptor was obtained from a middle-aged man with active or convalescent COVID-19. As DNA, the CDR3 is TGTGCCAGCAGCGAAAAGGGACTAGCGGGAGTCTCAGATACGCAGTATTTT. This gives the protein CASSEKGLAGVSDTQYF. Full variable domain (rest looked up from reference TRBV9 and TRBJ2-3): DSGVTQTPKHLITATGQRVTLRCSPRSGDLSVYWYQQSLDQGLQFLIQYYNGEERAKGNILERFSAQQFPDLHSELNLSSLELGDSALYFCASSEKGLAGVSDTQYFGPGTRLTVL.